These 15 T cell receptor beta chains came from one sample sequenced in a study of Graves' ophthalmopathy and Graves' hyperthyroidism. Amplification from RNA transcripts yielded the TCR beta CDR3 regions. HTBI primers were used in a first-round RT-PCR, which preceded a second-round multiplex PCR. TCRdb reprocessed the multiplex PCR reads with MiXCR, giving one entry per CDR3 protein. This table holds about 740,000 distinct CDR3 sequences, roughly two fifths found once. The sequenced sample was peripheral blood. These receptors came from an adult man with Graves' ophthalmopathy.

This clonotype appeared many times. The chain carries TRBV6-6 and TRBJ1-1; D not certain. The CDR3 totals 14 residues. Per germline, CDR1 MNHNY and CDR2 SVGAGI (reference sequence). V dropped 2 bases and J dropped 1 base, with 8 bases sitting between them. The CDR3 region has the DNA TGTGCCAGCAGTTACCCCCCATCGAACACTGAAGCTTTCTTT. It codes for CASSYPPSNTEAFF.

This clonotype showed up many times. The CDR3 sequence: CATSDYVEQPAYEQYF. The CDR3 DNA sequence: TGTGCCACCAGTGATTACGTGGAGCAGCCCGCCTACGAGCAGTACTTC. The chain links TRBV24-1 to TRBJ2-7; D remains unclear. The germline gives CDR1 KGHDR, CDR2 SFDVKD. V lost 2 bases to trimming and J lost 2 bases, with 15 bases between them. The CDR3 contains 16 residues.

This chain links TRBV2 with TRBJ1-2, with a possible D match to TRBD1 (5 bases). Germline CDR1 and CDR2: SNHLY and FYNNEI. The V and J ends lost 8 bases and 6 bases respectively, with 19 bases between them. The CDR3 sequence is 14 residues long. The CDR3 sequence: CASQFPTQGDGYTF. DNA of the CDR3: TGTGCCAGCCAATTCCCTACCCAGGGCGATGGCTACACCTTC.

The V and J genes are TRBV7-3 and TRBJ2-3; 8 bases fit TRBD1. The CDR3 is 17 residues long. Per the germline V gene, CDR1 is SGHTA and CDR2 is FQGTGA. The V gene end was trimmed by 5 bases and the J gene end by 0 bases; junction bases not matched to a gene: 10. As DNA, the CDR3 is TGTGCCAGCAGCCCGAAGGACAGGGCACCTAGCACAGATACGCAGTATTTT. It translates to CASSPKDRAPSTDTQYF.

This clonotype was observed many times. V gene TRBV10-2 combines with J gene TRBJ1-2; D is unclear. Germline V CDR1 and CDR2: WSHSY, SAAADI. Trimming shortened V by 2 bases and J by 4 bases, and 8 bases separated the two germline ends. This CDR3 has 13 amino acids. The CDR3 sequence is CASSETASYGYTF. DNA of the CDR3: TGCGCCAGCAGTGAGACAGCAAGCTATGGCTACACCTTC.

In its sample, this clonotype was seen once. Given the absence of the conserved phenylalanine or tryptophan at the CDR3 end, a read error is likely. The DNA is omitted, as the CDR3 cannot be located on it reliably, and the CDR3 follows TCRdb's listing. CDR3: CASSSSGMIT. The chain links TRBV2 to TRBJ1-3. Germline V gene lookup returns CDR1 SNHLY and CDR2 FYNNEI. The CDR3 comprises 10 residues, both ends counted.

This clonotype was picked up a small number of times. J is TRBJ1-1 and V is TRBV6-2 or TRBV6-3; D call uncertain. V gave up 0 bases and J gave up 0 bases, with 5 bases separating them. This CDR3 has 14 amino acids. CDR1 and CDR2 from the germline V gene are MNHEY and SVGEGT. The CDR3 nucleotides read TGTGCCAGCAGTTACTCCAGAATGAACACTGAAGCTTTCTTT. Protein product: CASSYSRMNTEAFF.

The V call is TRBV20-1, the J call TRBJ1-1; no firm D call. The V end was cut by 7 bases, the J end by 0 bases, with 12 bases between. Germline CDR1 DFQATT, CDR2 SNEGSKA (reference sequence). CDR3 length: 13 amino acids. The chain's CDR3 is CSVPSTVNTEAFF. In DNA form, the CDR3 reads TGCAGTGTTCCCAGTACTGTGAACACTGAAGCTTTCTTT.

CDR3 sequence reads: CATSRQTPGGGANVLTF. Here the CDR3 DNA reads TGTGCCACCAGCAGACAAACACCAGGGGGGGGGGCCAACGTCCTGACTTTC. The chain is built from TRBV15 and TRBJ2-6, with D tentatively TRBD1 (7 bases). The CDR3 has 17 amino acids. V lost 2 bases to trimming and J lost 4 bases, with 15 bases between them. The germline V gene encodes CDR1 LNHNV and CDR2 YYDKDF (reference sequence).

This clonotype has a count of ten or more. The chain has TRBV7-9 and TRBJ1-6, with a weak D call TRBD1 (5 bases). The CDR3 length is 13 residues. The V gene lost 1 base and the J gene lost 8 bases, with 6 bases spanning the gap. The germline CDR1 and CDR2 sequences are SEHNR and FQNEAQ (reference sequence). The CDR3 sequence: CASSLVGDSPLHF. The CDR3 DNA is TGTGCCAGCAGCTTAGTGGGGGATTCACCCCTCCACTTT.

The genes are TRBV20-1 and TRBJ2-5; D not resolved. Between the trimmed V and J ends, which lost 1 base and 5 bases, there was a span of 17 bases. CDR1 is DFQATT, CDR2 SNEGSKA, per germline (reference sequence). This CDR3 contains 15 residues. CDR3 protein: CSARVLSLIEETQYF. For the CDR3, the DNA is TGCAGTGCTAGAGTGCTTTCTCTTATCGAGGAGACCCAGTACTTC.

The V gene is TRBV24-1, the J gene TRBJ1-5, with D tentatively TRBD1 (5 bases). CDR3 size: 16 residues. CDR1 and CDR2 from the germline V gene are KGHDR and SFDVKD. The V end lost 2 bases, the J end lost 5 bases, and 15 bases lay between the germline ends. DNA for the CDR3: TGTGCCACCAGTGATTCCAGGGTCACCGGGGATCAGCCCCAGCATTTT. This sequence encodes CATSDSRVTGDQPQHF.

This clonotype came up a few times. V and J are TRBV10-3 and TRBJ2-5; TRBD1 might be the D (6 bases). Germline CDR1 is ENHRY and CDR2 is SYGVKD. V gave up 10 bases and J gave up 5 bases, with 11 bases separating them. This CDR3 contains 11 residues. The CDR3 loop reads CASTGLETQYF. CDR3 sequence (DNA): TGTGCCAGTACAGGGTTGGAGACCCAGTACTTC.

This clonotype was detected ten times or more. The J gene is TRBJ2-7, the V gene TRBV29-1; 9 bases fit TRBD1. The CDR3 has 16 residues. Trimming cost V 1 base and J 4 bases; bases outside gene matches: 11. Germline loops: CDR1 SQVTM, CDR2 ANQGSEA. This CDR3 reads CSVEGWGTGTYYEQYF. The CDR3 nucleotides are TGCAGCGTTGAAGGCTGGGGGACAGGGACCTATTACGAGCAGTACTTC.

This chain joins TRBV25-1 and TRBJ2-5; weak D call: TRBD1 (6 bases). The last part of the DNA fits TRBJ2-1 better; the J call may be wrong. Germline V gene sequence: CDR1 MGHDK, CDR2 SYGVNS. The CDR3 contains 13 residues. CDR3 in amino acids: CASSVQGYNEQFF. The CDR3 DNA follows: TGTGCCAGCAGTGTACAGGGTTACAATGAGCAGTTCTTC.